These 29 T cell receptor beta chains came from one sample sequenced in a study of T cells in Graves' hyperthyroidism and ophthalmopathy. Researchers amplified the TCR beta CDR3 regions from RNA transcripts. First-round RT-PCR of the TCR CDR3 relied on the HTBI primer set. In TCRdb, the multiplex PCR reads were re-called with MiXCR into one record per CDR3 protein. The sample records over 700,000 distinct CDR3 sequences, approximately 36% being singletons. Source material: blood. The source of these receptors is a woman aged 40 to 50 with Graves' hyperthyroidism.

This clonotype was detected many times. The rearrangement uses TRBV29-1 and TRBJ2-7; 8 positions agree with TRBD2. CDR3 length: 16 amino acids. V gave up 5 bases and J gave up 9 bases; unmatched junction bases: 21. CDR1 is SQVTM and CDR2 is ANQGSEA in the germline V gene. CDR3 DNA sequence: TGCAGCGTTCCCACCTCGGGAGCGGGGGCTGGATTTGGGCAGTACTTC. Protein sequence: CSVPTSGAGAGFGQYF.

This clonotype was counted many times. The rearrangement uses TRBV29-1 and TRBJ1-1; 8 bases are shared with TRBD1. V lost 8 bases and J lost 0; bases outside the gene matches: 8. Germline V CDR1 and CDR2: SQVTM, ANQGSEA. The CDR3 totals 14 residues. The CDR3 nucleotides read TGCAGCTACAGGGGGACTTCTATGAACACTGAAGCTTTCTTT. Encoded protein: CSYRGTSMNTEAFF.

This clonotype was counted at least ten times. The chain combines TRBV7-6 with TRBJ2-2; the D gene is possibly TRBD1 (6 bases). V was pared by 7 bases and J by 3 bases, with 6 bases between. There are 12 residues in the CDR3. The germline V gene has CDR1 SGHVS and CDR2 FNYEAQ. CDR3 in DNA: TGTGCCAGCACAGGGGACACCGGGGAGCTGTTTTTT. As protein: CASTGDTGELFF.

In this sample, this clonotype turned up a few times. One end of the junction is discordant with germline, which a read error may explain. The chain employs TRBV10-2 and TRBJ1-2, with TRBD1 matching over 7 bases. Germline V gives CDR1 WSHSY, CDR2 SAAADI. The CDR3 is made up of 15 amino acids. The CDR3 DNA follows: TGTGCCAGCAGAGATCAGGACAGGCCTGCAAATGGCTACACCTTC. Translating it yields CASRDQDRPANGYTF.

In DNA, the CDR3 is TGTGCCAGCAGCGCCCAGACTAGCGGCGAACCGGTGGAGACCCAGTACTTC. Its translation is CASSAQTSGEPVETQYF. The rearrangement uses TRBV7-9 and TRBJ2-5; 9 nucleotides agree with TRBD2. The trim removed 5 bases at V and 5 bases at J, leaving 15 bases unmatched. This CDR3 is 17 amino acids long. CDR1 is SEHNR, CDR2 FQNEAQ, per germline (reference sequence).

This clonotype was detected many times. The V gene is TRBV11-2, the J gene TRBJ1-2; D call uncertain. The CDR3 totals 13 residues. V was shortened by 3 bases and J by 3 bases, with 8 bases between the two germline ends. CDR1 and CDR2 from the germline V gene are SGHAT and FQNNGV. This CDR3 is CASSLGYDYGYTF. The CDR3 nucleotides read TGTGCCAGCAGCTTGGGATATGACTATGGCTACACCTTC. The whole variable domain, filled in from reference TRBV11-2 and TRBJ1-2, reads EAGVAQSPRYKIIEKRQSVAFWCNPISGHATLYWYQQILGQGPKLLIQFQNNGVVDDSQLPKDRFSAERLKGVDSTLKIQPAKLEDSAVYLCASSLGYDYGYTFGSGTRLTVV.

This clonotype was picked up many times. This chain uses TRBV6-5 with TRBJ1-1; no definite D call. The CDR3 consists of 14 residues. The V end was cut by 0 bases, the J end by 1 base, with 6 bases between. CDR1 is MNHEY, CDR2 SVGAGI, per germline. The CDR3 is CASSYSSQNTEAFF. The CDR3 DNA reads TGTGCCAGCAGTTACTCGAGCCAGAACACTGAAGCTTTCTTT.

This clonotype was observed many times. CDR3 sequence (DNA): TGTGCCACTCGGCTGTCCCCGAACACTGAAGCTTTCTTT. It translates to CATRLSPNTEAFF. The V gene is TRBV10-3, the J gene TRBJ1-1; D not certain. CDR1 and CDR2 from the germline V gene are ENHRY and SYGVKD. V shed 10 bases and J shed 1 base, with 13 bases lying between them. This CDR3 has 13 residues.

This clonotype was found many times. The chain links TRBV25-1 to TRBJ1-2, with D possibly matching TRBD1 (6 bases). Trimming removed 1 base from V and 6 bases from J, with 12 bases in between. CDR3 length equals 14 residues. Germline CDR1 reads MGHDK; CDR2 reads SYGVNS. The CDR3: CASSELGGRDGYTF. CDR3 nucleotides: TGTGCCAGCAGTGAATTGGGGGGGCGCGATGGCTACACCTTC.

CDR3 region: CASSLFTNTEAFF. DNA of the CDR3: TGTGCCAGCAGTTTATTTACTAACACTGAAGCTTTCTTT. The chain combines TRBV28 with TRBJ1-1; D gene unclear. Trimming shortened V by 1 base and J by 2 bases, and 5 bases separated the two germline ends. Germline V gene sequence: CDR1 MDHEN, CDR2 SYDVKM. The CDR3 extends over 13 amino acids.

About this clonotype: This could be a read error, since a much larger clone is one nucleotide away. V gene TRBV7-8 combines with J gene TRBJ2-6; D is perhaps TRBD2 (5 bases). Germline lookup yields CDR1 SGHVS and CDR2 FQNEAQ. This CDR3 contains 15 residues. The V end lost 4 bases, the J end lost 1 base, and 8 bases lay between the germline ends. CDR3 coding DNA: TGTGCCAGCAGCTATGCGGGTTCTGGGGCCAACGTCCTGACTTTC. Translation gives CASSYAGSGANVLTF.

This clonotype occurred a few times. The chain has TRBV29-1 and TRBJ1-1; D is ambiguous. V shed 5 bases and J shed 0 bases, with 10 bases lying between them. This CDR3 comprises 13 residues. The V gene's germline CDR1 is SQVTM and CDR2 ANQGSEA. The CDR3 region has the DNA TGCAGCGTTCGGAAGGAGATGAACACTGAAGCTTTCTTT. This sequence encodes CSVRKEMNTEAFF.

The chain uses TRBV10-3 and TRBJ1-6; D might be TRBD1 (6 bases). The CDR3 spans 16 residues. The germline V and J ends were trimmed by 5 bases and 11 bases, with 22 bases remaining between them. Germline CDR1 and CDR2: ENHRY and SYGVKD. The CDR3 nucleotides are TGTGCCATCAGTACAGAGGCGGTACAGGGTCGGGCACCCCTCCACTTT. It encodes CAISTEAVQGRAPLHF.

The sample holds many counts of this clonotype. The chain couples TRBV14 to TRBJ1-1, with a weak D call TRBD1 (6 bases). With 1 base removed from V and 0 bases from J, the gap between germline ends came to 12 bases. CDR3 size: 16 residues. Germline V gene lookup returns CDR1 SGHDN and CDR2 FVKESK. The CDR3 DNA follows: TGTGCCAGCAGCCAAGGTAGGGGGGGCTTGAACACTGAAGCTTTCTTT. This encodes CASSQGRGGLNTEAFF.

CDR3 region: CASSYSAETYSNQPQHF. The CDR3 DNA sequence: TGTGCCAGCAGTTACTCGGCAGAAACATATAGCAATCAGCCCCAGCATTTT. The rearrangement links TRBV6-2 or TRBV6-3 to TRBJ1-5; D unresolved. There are 17 residues in the CDR3. V shed 0 bases and J shed 0 bases, with 12 bases lying between them. Germline V lookup: CDR1 MNHEY, CDR2 SVGEGT.

On this clonotype itself: The junction departs from germline at one end; a sequencing error may be responsible. The gene calls are TRBV5-1 and TRBJ1-6, with TRBD1 matching over 10 bases. CDR1 is SGHRS and CDR2 is YFSETQ in the germline V gene. This CDR3 has 15 residues. CDR3 residues: CASSWRQGAESPLHF. The CDR3 DNA follows: TGTGCCAGCAGCTGGAGACAGGGGGCGGAATCACCCCTCCACTTT.

J is TRBJ2-5 and V is TRBV2; maybe TRBD1 (6 bases). This CDR3 comprises 13 residues. Germline V lookup: CDR1 SNHLY, CDR2 FYNNEI. Trimming stripped 3 bases from V and 9 bases from J, with 14 bases between. This CDR3 is CASSEDSNQPQYF. The CDR3 DNA follows: TGTGCCAGCAGTGAGGACAGCAATCAGCCCCAGTACTTC.

The V and J genes are TRBV28 and TRBJ1-1; no clear D. CDR3 length: 13 amino acids. Between the trimmed V and J ends, which lost 7 bases and 0 bases, there was a span of 9 bases. Germline V gene data show CDR1 as MDHEN and CDR2 as SYDVKM. Here the CDR3 reads CASTRRLNTEAFF. The DNA of the CDR3 is TGTGCCAGCACCCGCCGGCTGAACACTGAAGCTTTCTTT.

This clonotype was seen only a few times. It is unclear where the CDR3 begins or ends on the DNA, so no DNA is shown, and the CDR3 is as TCRdb lists it. The V gene is TRBV5-1, the J gene TRBJ2-6; the table's TRBD1 call for D was not verified on the DNA. Both ends counted, the CDR3 spans 19 residues. Germline lookup yields CDR1 SGHRS and CDR2 YFSETQ. The CDR3 region is CASSVAKGAGFSGANVLIF.

This clonotype was seen a handful of times. Lacking the conserved final phenylalanine or tryptophan, this CDR3 likely reflects a read error. This chain connects TRBV10-3 to TRBJ2-7, with TRBD1 identical over 9 bases. Germline V CDR1 and CDR2: ENHRY, SYGVKD. J lost 2 bases, V lost 6 bases, and 5 bases had no gene match. The CDR3 sequence is 14 residues long. The CDR3 region is CAIRGTGSTYEQYL. CDR3 coding DNA: TGTGCCATCAGGGGGACAGGGTCAACCTACGAGCAGTACCTC.

Notes on this clonotype: This could be a read error, since a much larger clone is one nucleotide away. Here the CDR3 omits its conserved ending phenylalanine or tryptophan, so a read error is the likely source. The rearrangement joins TRBV20-1 to TRBJ1-5; D gene uncertain. CDR1 and CDR2 from the germline V gene are DFQATT and SNEGSKA (reference sequence). The length of the CDR3 is 12 residues. With 0 bases removed from V and 10 bases from J, the gap between germline ends came to 10 bases. This chain's CDR3 is CSARDGMTPQHS. DNA of the CDR3: TGCAGTGCTAGAGATGGGATGACACCCCAGCATTCT.

The chain has TRBV3-2 and TRBJ1-2; the table's D gene call, TRBD1, was not cross checked with the DNA. TRBV3-2 is termed a pseudogene. There are 16 residues in the CDR3. CDR3 sequence: CASSQVGQTSNYGYTF. The CDR3 DNA reads as TGTGCCAGCAGCCAAGTAGGACAGACTTCTAACTATGGCTACACCTTC.

This chain connects TRBV7-2 to TRBJ2-6, with unresolved D. V lost 7 bases and J lost 2, with 12 bases in between. Germline CDR1 reads SGHTA; CDR2 reads FQGNSA. There are 15 residues in the CDR3. CDR3 residues: CASNPGLTGANVLTF. CDR3 in DNA: TGTGCCAGCAACCCAGGTCTGACTGGGGCCAACGTCCTGACTTTC.

This rearrangement joins TRBV7-2 to TRBJ2-5, with a weak D call TRBD2 (7 bases). CDR3 length: 13 residues. Germline CDR1 SGHTA, CDR2 FQGNSA. V dropped 2 bases and J dropped 7 bases, with 11 bases sitting between them. The CDR3 here is CASSLSRGATQYF. Written as DNA, the CDR3 is TGTGCCAGCAGCTTAAGTCGGGGGGCGACCCAGTACTTC.

Only a few counts were recorded for this clonotype. The chain recombines TRBV3-1 with TRBJ2-7; a weak D match, TRBD1 (6 bases). Germline V CDR1 and CDR2: LGHDT, YNNKEL (reference sequence). V lost 2 bases and J lost 2, with 10 bases in between. The length of the CDR3 is 14 residues. Written as DNA, the CDR3 is TGTGCCAGCAGCCAAAAACAGGGACCCTACGAGCAGTACTTC. It specifies CASSQKQGPYEQYF.

Many counts were recorded for this clonotype. The rearrangement joins TRBV7-9 to TRBJ2-7; TRBD1 matches at 9 bases. The J segment lost 1 base and the V segment lost 5 bases, leaving 9 bases of the junction unmatched. Germline CDR1 is SEHNR and CDR2 is FQNEAQ (reference sequence). This CDR3 region has 16 residues. The CDR3 loop reads CASSRTGGAKSYEQYF. The CDR3 bases are TGTGCCAGCAGCCGTACAGGGGGCGCAAAATCCTACGAGCAGTACTTC.

V usage is TRBV25-1 and J usage is TRBJ1-5; 8 bases fit TRBD1. Per the germline V gene, CDR1 is MGHDK and CDR2 is SYGVNS. The trim removed 7 bases at V and 4 bases at J, leaving 9 bases unmatched. The CDR3 is 15 residues long. The CDR3 sequence is CASTLTGVGNQPQHF. The CDR3 DNA follows: TGTGCCAGCACGTTGACAGGGGTTGGGAATCAGCCCCAGCATTTT.

This clonotype was seen more than once but under ten times. The chain has TRBV25-1 and TRBJ2-5; TRBD1 matches at 7 bases. The J call is doubtful: the DNA matches TRBJ2-1 better. Germline V gene data show CDR1 as MGHDK and CDR2 as SYGVNS. This CDR3 is 14 amino acids long. The CDR3 DNA reads TGTGCCAGCAGTTGGACCTCAGGGGGATATGAGCAGTTCTTC. Protein sequence: CASSWTSGGYEQFF.

The chain employs TRBV19 and TRBJ1-5; TRBD1 agrees at 8 bases. J was trimmed by 7 bases and V by 1 base; bases with no gene match: 3. Germline lookup yields CDR1 LNHDA and CDR2 SQIVND (reference sequence). This CDR3 is 14 amino acids long. The CDR3 sequence is CASSIVTGVQPQHF. CDR3 sequence (DNA): TGTGCCAGTAGTATAGTGACAGGGGTCCAGCCCCAGCATTTT.